This is a list of T cell receptor beta chains from one sample in a study of blood T cell repertoires in COVID-19. The data were produced by immunoSEQ multiplex PCR, yet TCRdb's version contains in-frame clones alone and is incomplete. The sample lists more than 300,000 clones; over 75% were seen once. The sequenced material came from peripheral blood. The origin of the receptors is a woman aged 25 to 45 with COVID-19, enrolled during active disease. Both conserved end residues are part of each CDR3. Each record gives: clone size, J gene, D gene, V gene, CDR3 protein, CDR3 DNA. D genes are given only for firm matches. Size is stated for part of the rows, as once, few or many counts, or as a class when the clone is expanded.

size: .
J: TRBJ2-3
D: TRBD2
V: TRBV9
CDR3: CASSVGASGSTDTQYF
DNA: TGTGCCAGCAGCGTAGGGGCTAGCGGTAGCACAGATACGCAGTATTTT

size: .
J: TRBJ1-2
D: .
V: TRBV5-8
CDR3: CASSSREGVDGYTF
DNA: TGTGCCAGCAGCTCCCGGGAGGGTGTTGATGGCTACACCTTC

size: .
J: TRBJ2-5
D: .
V: TRBV27
CDR3: CASSLSGVQETQYF
DNA: TGTGCCAGCAGTTTATCCGGGGTCCAAGAGACCCAGTACTTC

size: .
J: TRBJ2-7
D: TRBD1
V: TRBV27
CDR3: CASRPPGQGRWKQYF
DNA: TGTGCCAGCAGGCCACCGGGACAGGGAAGGTGGAAGCAGTACTTC

size: .
J: TRBJ2-1
D: .
V: TRBV24-1
CDR3: CATITSPDTNEQFF
DNA: TGTGCCACCATTACTAGCCCCGATACCAATGAGCAGTTCTTC

size: .
J: TRBJ2-5
D: TRBD2
V: TRBV3-1/TRBV3-2
CDR3: CASSQDSSAGRTQYF
DNA: TGTGCCAGCAGCCAAGATTCTTCAGCGGGACGGACCCAGTACTTC

size: .
J: TRBJ2-2
D: .
V: TRBV5-6
CDR3: CASAKTARATGELFF
DNA: TGTGCCAGCGCCAAGACGGCGAGGGCCACCGGGGAGCTGTTTTTT

size: .
J: TRBJ2-1
D: TRBD1
V: TRBV5-1
CDR3: CASSRGQGDEQFF
DNA: TGCGCCAGCAGCAGAGGACAGGGCGATGAGCAGTTCTTC

size: .
J: TRBJ1-1
D: .
V: TRBV4-1
CDR3: CASSQQTLNTEAFF
DNA: TGCGCCAGCAGCCAACAGACATTGAACACTGAAGCTTTCTTT

size: .
J: TRBJ2-5
D: TRBD2
V: TRBV2
CDR3: CASRTGGQETQYF
DNA: TGTGCCAGCAGGACCGGGGGGCAAGAGACCCAGTACTTC

size: .
J: TRBJ2-7
D: TRBD2
V: TRBV19
CDR3: CASSMERERSEQYF
DNA: TGTGCCAGTAGTATGGAGCGGGAGAGGTCCGAGCAGTACTTC

size: .
J: TRBJ2-7
D: .
V: TRBV12-3/TRBV12-4
CDR3: CASSLMAGMEQYF
DNA: TGTGCCAGCAGTTTAATGGCAGGGATGGAGCAGTACTTC

size: once
J: TRBJ2-4
D: .
V: TRBV5-1
CDR3: CASSQGKNIQYF
DNA: TGCGCCAGCAGTCAGGGGAAAAACATTCAGTACTTC

size: .
J: TRBJ2-2
D: .
V: TRBV6-5
CDR3: CASSYSSGSGELFF
DNA: TGTGCCAGCAGTTACTCGAGTGGTTCCGGGGAGCTGTTTTTT

size: .
J: TRBJ2-6
D: TRBD2
V: TRBV4-1
CDR3: CASSQKDGTSGRRGANVLTF
DNA: TGCGCCAGCAGCCAAAAGGATGGGACTAGCGGGAGAAGGGGGGCCAACGTCCTGACTTTC

size: .
J: TRBJ2-7
D: TRBD1
V: TRBV11-1
CDR3: CASSTWTGRSYEQYF
DNA: TGTGCCAGCAGCACTTGGACAGGGCGCTCCTACGAGCAGTACTTC

size: .
J: TRBJ2-7
D: TRBD2
V: TRBV28
CDR3: CASSLKGGLAGSAYEQYF
DNA: TGTGCCAGCAGTTTAAAAGGAGGACTAGCGGGGTCTGCCTACGAGCAGTACTTC

size: .
J: TRBJ1-1
D: TRBD1
V: TRBV6-5
CDR3: CASSYTDRGWTEAFF
DNA: TGTGCCAGCAGTTACACGGACAGGGGATGGACTGAAGCTTTCTTT

size: .
J: TRBJ1-2
D: .
V: TRBV7-6
CDR3: CASSPFFLQGIFLGYTF
DNA: TGTGCCAGCAGCCCTTTTTTTCTGCAGGGAATCTTTCTCGGCTACACCTTC

size: .
J: TRBJ2-2
D: TRBD2
V: TRBV10-1
CDR3: CASSRGLAGVNTGELFF
DNA: TGCGCCAGCAGCCGGGGACTAGCGGGAGTGAACACCGGGGAGCTGTTTTTT

size: few
J: TRBJ2-1
D: .
V: TRBV28
CDR3: CASSLQLFPRSEQFF
DNA: TGTGCCAGCAGCCTACAATTATTCCCACGGAGTGAGCAGTTCTTC